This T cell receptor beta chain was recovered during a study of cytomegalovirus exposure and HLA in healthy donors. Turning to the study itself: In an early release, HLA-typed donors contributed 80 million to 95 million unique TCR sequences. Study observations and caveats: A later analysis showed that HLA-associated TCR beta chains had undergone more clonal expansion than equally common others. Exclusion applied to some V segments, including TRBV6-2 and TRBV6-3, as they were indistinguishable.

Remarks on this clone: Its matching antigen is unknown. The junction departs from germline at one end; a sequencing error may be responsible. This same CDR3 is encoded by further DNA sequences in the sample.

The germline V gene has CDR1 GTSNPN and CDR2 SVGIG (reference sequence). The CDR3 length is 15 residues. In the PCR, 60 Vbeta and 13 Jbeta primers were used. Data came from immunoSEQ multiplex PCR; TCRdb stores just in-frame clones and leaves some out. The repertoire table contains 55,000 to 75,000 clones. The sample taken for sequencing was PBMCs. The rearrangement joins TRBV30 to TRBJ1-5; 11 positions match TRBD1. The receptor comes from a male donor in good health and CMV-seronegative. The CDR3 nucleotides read TGTGCCGGGAGTGTAGGGACAGGGGGAAGTCAGCCCCAGCATTTT. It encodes CAGSVGTGGSQPQHF. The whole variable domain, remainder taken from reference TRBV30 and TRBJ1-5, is SQTIHQWPATLVQPVGSPLSLECTVEGTSNPNLYWYRQAAGRGLQLLFYSVGIGQISSEVPQNLSASRPQDRQFILSSKKLLLSDSGFYLCAGSVGTGGSQPQHFGDGTRLSIL.